These 14 T cell receptor beta chains came from one sample sequenced in a study of OX40 agonist ivuxolimab in advanced cancers. Profiling relied on immunoSEQ multiplex PCR, and the TCRdb table lists in-frame clones only, not all of them. The sample contains about 100,000 clones, more than 85% of which appear only once. The specimen was CD4+ or CD8+ T cells sorted from blood, collected in a trial of the OX40 agonist ivuxolimab. The origin of the receptors is an adult with an advanced solid tumor such as melanoma, head and neck, liver or kidney cancer.

The chain couples TRBV30 to TRBJ1-2; D not resolved. This CDR3 comprises 11 residues. V lost 1 base and J 6 bases, leaving 6 bases between the germline ends. Germline CDR1 is GTSNPN and CDR2 is SVGIG (reference sequence). The CDR3 sequence: CAWSGGDGYTF. The CDR3 region has the DNA TGTGCCTGGAGTGGTGGGGATGGCTACACCTTC.

This clone is a singleton in its sample. The genes are TRBV18 and TRBJ1-3; D may be TRBD1 (5 bases). The germline V gene has CDR1 KGHSH and CDR2 LQKENI. The V end lost 0 bases, the J end lost 1 base, and 7 bases lay between the germline ends. This CDR3 region has 15 residues. The CDR3 DNA is TGTGCCAGCTCACCACCGGGGGATTCTGGAAACACCATATATTTT. Translation: CASSPPGDSGNTIYF.

The chain joins TRBV28 to TRBJ2-3; D unclear. CDR3 size: 12 residues. V lost 4 bases to trimming and J lost 5 bases, with 7 bases between them. Germline loops: CDR1 MDHEN, CDR2 SYDVKM. The CDR3 coding sequence is TGTGCCAGCAGTTCCCCGGAAGATACGCAGTATTTT. It specifies CASSSPEDTQYF.

The rearrangement joins TRBV30 to TRBJ2-7; D uncertain. Trimming stripped 7 bases from V and 4 bases from J, with 17 bases between. The CDR3 runs to 13 residues. The germline gives CDR1 GTSNPN, CDR2 SVGIG (reference sequence). The CDR3 sequence: CALKVGFPYEQYF. CDR3 coding DNA: TGTGCCTTAAAAGTGGGCTTCCCATACGAGCAGTACTTC. The entire variable domain, with the rest obtained from reference TRBV30 and TRBJ2-7, is as follows: SQTIHQWPATLVQPVGSPLSLECTVEGTSNPNLYWYRQAAGRGLQLLFYSVGIGQISSEVPQNLSASRPQDRQFILSSKKLLLSDSGFYLCALKVGFPYEQYFGPGTRLTVT.

The CDR3 DNA reads as TGTGCCAGCAGCGTATCGGGGCCAGGGGAATTCCAAGAGACCCAGTACTTC. Protein product: CASSVSGPGEFQETQYF. This chain connects TRBV9 to TRBJ2-5, with a tentative D call TRBD1 (6 bases). CDR3 size: 17 residues. CDR1 and CDR2 from the germline V gene are SGDLS and YYNGEE. V dropped 1 base and J dropped 1 base, with 17 bases sitting between them.

This clone showed up just once. This rearrangement joins TRBV5-6 to TRBJ2-7; 8 bases match TRBD1. The CDR3 totals 15 residues. In germline, CDR1 is SGHDT, CDR2 YYEEEE. Germline trimming cut 7 bases from V and 0 bases from J; bases unmatched to any gene: 9. The CDR3 sequence is CASRRGQGYSYEQYF. Here the CDR3 DNA reads TGTGCCAGCCGAAGAGGACAGGGCTACTCCTACGAGCAGTACTTC.

The gene calls are TRBV18 and TRBJ2-5; 11 bases align to TRBD1. The CDR3 spans 14 residues. CDR1 is KGHSH and CDR2 is LQKENI in the germline V gene. V lost 4 bases and J lost 5; bases outside the gene matches: 3. The CDR3 nucleotides are TGTGCCAGCTCACGGACAGGGGGCGCTGAGACCCAGTACTTC. Amino acid sequence: CASSRTGGAETQYF. Using reference TRBV18 and TRBJ2-5 for the parts outside the CDR3, the full variable domain is NAGVMQNPRHLVRRRGQEARLRCSPMKGHSHVYWYRQLPEEGLKFMVYLQKENIIDESGMPKERFSAEFPKEGPSILRIQQVVRGDSAAYFCASSRTGGAETQYFGPGTRLLVL.

V is TRBV19 and J is TRBJ1-2, with D possibly being TRBD1 (6 bases). The CDR3 is made up of 15 amino acids. Germline loops: CDR1 LNHDA, CDR2 SQIVND (reference sequence). V gave up 1 base and J gave up 8 bases, with 17 bases separating them. CDR3 bases: TGTGCCAGTAGTATAGCAGGGACATCGCATCAGGGCTACACCTTC. It yields the protein CASSIAGTSHQGYTF.

In DNA, the CDR3 is TGCGCCAGCAGCTCCCAGGGCGATGGCTACACCTTC. This sequence encodes CASSSQGDGYTF. The rearrangement links TRBV5-1 to TRBJ1-2, with D perhaps matching TRBD1 (5 bases). There are 12 residues in the CDR3. Germline lookup yields CDR1 SGHRS and CDR2 YFSETQ. V was shortened by 3 bases and J by 6 bases, with 9 bases between the two germline ends.

The CDR3 coding sequence is TGTGCCAGCAGTTCCCCTCCCAGCGAGCAGTACTTC. This encodes CASSSPPSEQYF. The J gene is TRBJ2-7, the V gene TRBV6-5; D is undetermined. The CDR3 length is 12 residues. Germline V gives CDR1 MNHEY, CDR2 SVGAGI. The ends were cut back, 4 bases at V and 6 bases at J, with 10 bases in the middle.

The chain is built from TRBV12-2 and TRBJ2-5; TRBD2 is the table's D call, not checked against the DNA. TRBV12-2 is a pseudogene locus. The CDR3 covers 18 residues. The CDR3 loop is CASRLRSSSGGRGETQYF. Here the CDR3 DNA reads TGTGCAAGTCGCTTAAGATCGTCTAGCGGGGGCCGAGGAGAGACCCAGTACTTC.

This clone is a singleton in its sample. The rearrangement joins TRBV4-1 to TRBJ2-7; 7 bases map to TRBD1. The trim removed 2 bases at V and 0 bases at J, leaving 4 bases unmatched. CDR1 and CDR2 (germline): MGHRA, YSYEKL. The CDR3 covers 15 residues. Here the CDR3 reads CASSQWDSHSYEQYF. In DNA, the CDR3 is TGCGCCAGCAGCCAATGGGACAGCCACTCCTACGAGCAGTACTTC.

The chain uses TRBV19 and TRBJ1-3, with 7 bases aligning to TRBD1. The V gene's germline CDR1 is LNHDA and CDR2 SQIVND (reference sequence). J lost 4 bases, V lost 4 bases, and 13 bases had no gene match. CDR3 length: 17 residues. The CDR3 nucleotides are TGTGCCAGTAGTACCCCCTCGACAGGGCTTACCGGAAACACCATATATTTT. Protein: CASSTPSTGLTGNTIYF.

The V and J genes are TRBV14 and TRBJ2-7, with D perhaps matching TRBD1 (6 bases). Trimming left V 8 bases short and J 0 bases short, with 23 bases between. The CDR3 contains 17 residues. CDR1 and CDR2 (germline): SGHDN, FVKESK. This chain's CDR3 is CASHRRNTGRSSYEQYF. In DNA form, the CDR3 reads TGTGCCAGCCACAGGAGAAATACAGGGCGTAGCTCCTACGAGCAGTACTTC.